The next 31 T cell receptor beta chains were all read from a single sample in a study of cytomegalovirus exposure and HLA in healthy donors. PCR employed 60 Vbeta and 13 Jbeta primers. Repertoires were generated with immunoSEQ multiplex PCR, while TCRdb's copy carries only in-frame clones and drops some. The sample consists of approximately 190,000 clones, approximately 80% of them appearing once. Sequencing input: PBMCs. Receptors were obtained from a woman under 30 in good health and CMV-seropositive.

The V call is TRBV29-1, the J call TRBJ2-7, with 8 bases matching TRBD1. Germline-derived CDR1 and CDR2 are SQVTM and ANQGSEA. This CDR3 is 13 amino acids long. V trimming: 7 bases; J trimming: 0 bases; junction bases outside the gene matches: 5. CDR3 in DNA: TGCAGCGCTACAGGGGGAAGCTCCTACGAGCAGTACGTC. Amino acid sequence: CSATGGSSYEQYV.

The rearrangement joins TRBV7-3 to TRBJ2-5; perhaps TRBD1 as D (5 bases). V lost 1 base and J lost 5, with 14 bases in between. Germline CDR1 is SGHTA and CDR2 is FQGTGA. The length of the CDR3 is 15 residues. CDR3 loop: CASSLSSGNVETQYF. CDR3 sequence (DNA): TGTGCCAGCAGCTTAAGTTCAGGGAACGTGGAGACCCAGTACTTC.

This clone was observed a few times. V is TRBV29-1 and J is TRBJ1-1; D might be TRBD1 (5 bases). The germline gives CDR1 SQVTM, CDR2 ANQGSEA. With 3 bases removed from V and 0 bases from J, the gap between germline ends came to 8 bases. This CDR3 region has 13 residues. Here the CDR3 reads CSVDNRMNTEAFF. The CDR3 DNA reads TGCAGCGTTGATAACAGGATGAACACTGAAGCTTTCTTT.

This clone appeared a single time. The chain joins TRBV2 to TRBJ2-1; a weak D match, TRBD1 (5 bases). Germline V gene data show CDR1 as SNHLY and CDR2 as FYNNEI. The CDR3 runs 12 residues. Trimming stripped 6 bases from V and 7 bases from J, with 10 bases between. The CDR3 sequence is CASRGRANEQFF. CDR3 nucleotides: TGTGCCAGCAGGGGCAGGGCTAATGAGCAGTTCTTC.

Concerning this clone itself: Other DNA sequences in this specimen translate into the identical CDR3. The CDR3 DNA is TGCGCCAGCAGCTTGGGTGGGGCGGATACGCAGTATTTT. It translates to CASSLGGADTQYF. This chain uses TRBV5-1 with TRBJ2-3; maybe TRBD1 (5 bases). With 0 bases removed from V and 6 bases from J, the gap between germline ends came to 8 bases. The germline V gene encodes CDR1 SGHRS and CDR2 YFSETQ. The CDR3 totals 13 residues.

This sequence joins TRBV28 and TRBJ2-5, with TRBD1 matching over 8 bases. Germline lookup yields CDR1 MDHEN and CDR2 SYDVKM. J was trimmed by 4 bases and V by 7 bases; bases with no gene match: 5. The CDR3 totals 13 residues. The CDR3 coding sequence is TGTGCCAGCACGAGCAGGGGGCGAGAGACCCAGTACTTC. Translation: CASTSRGRETQYF.

V and J are TRBV27 and TRBJ1-2; tentatively, D is TRBD1 (5 bases). CDR3 length: 14 amino acids. Trimming stripped 5 bases from V and 4 bases from J, with 14 bases between. Germline V gives CDR1 MNHEY, CDR2 SMNVEV (reference sequence). CDR3 DNA: TGTGCCAGCAGTCAACGATGGGGGGGCTATGGCTACACCTTC. Translated, it gives CASSQRWGGYGYTF.

A single count supports this clone. This chain joins TRBV27 and TRBJ1-1; D call uncertain. The CDR3 length is 13 residues. Germline-derived CDR1 and CDR2 are MNHEY and SMNVEV (reference sequence). Trimming removed 8 bases from V and 3 bases from J, with 13 bases in between. In DNA, the CDR3 is TGTGCCAGCGCCCGCGGAGGTTACACTGAAGCTTTCTTT. This gives the protein CASARGGYTEAFF.

CDR3: CASGRHGTVQETQYF. The DNA for the CDR3 is TGTGCTAGTGGGCGACATGGAACAGTCCAAGAGACCCAGTACTTC. The chain links TRBV12-5 to TRBJ2-5, with D uncertain. The CDR3 is 15 residues long. In germline, CDR1 is LGHNT, CDR2 FRNRAP. Trimming pared 6 bases from V and 1 base from J, leaving 15 bases between.

CDR3 sequence (DNA): TGTGCCAGCAGTTACGCCACAGGGGGTGGAAACACCATATATTTT. It codes for CASSYATGGGNTIYF. The genes are TRBV6-5 and TRBJ1-3, with 8 bases matching TRBD1. V trimming: 2 bases; J trimming: 3 bases; junction bases outside the gene matches: 3. This CDR3 contains 15 residues. The germline CDR1 and CDR2 sequences are MNHEY and SVGAGI.

CDR3 nucleotides: TGTGCCAGCAGCTTGTTCCGGGAGACCCAGTACTTC. Its protein is CASSLFRETQYF. V gene TRBV5-4 combines with J gene TRBJ2-5; D not resolved. The CDR3 spans 12 residues. Per the germline V gene, CDR1 is SGHNT and CDR2 is YYREEE (reference sequence). The germline V and J ends were trimmed by 1 base and 5 bases, with 6 bases remaining between them.

This clone was recorded once. A junction end diverges from the germline sequence, so it may reflect a read error. The gene calls are TRBV5-1 and TRBJ2-6; 9 positions agree with TRBD2. The CDR3 contains 17 residues. Germline-derived CDR1 and CDR2 are SGHRS and YFSETQ. As DNA, the CDR3 is TGCGCCAGCAGCAGACTAGCGGTCGGGTCTGGGGCCAACGGCCTGACTTTC. This codes for CASSRLAVGSGANGLTF. Supplemented by reference TRBV5-1 and TRBJ2-6, the full variable domain reads KAGVTQTPRYLIKTRGQQVTLSCSPISGHRSVSWYQQTPGQGLQFLFEYFSETQRNKGNFPGRFSGRQFSNSRSEMNVSTLELGDSALYLCASSRLAVGSGANGLTFGAGSRLTVL.

This sequence joins TRBV11-2 and TRBJ2-1; perhaps TRBD1 as D (6 bases). V was trimmed by 4 bases and J by 4 bases, leaving 11 bases between them. The germline gives CDR1 SGHAT, CDR2 FQNNGV. The CDR3 is made up of 14 amino acids. The CDR3 reads CASSSGHRYNEQFF. The CDR3 DNA sequence: TGTGCCAGCAGCTCGGGACACCGTTACAATGAGCAGTTCTTC. The full variable domain, rest sourced from reference TRBV11-2 and TRBJ2-1, is EAGVAQSPRYKIIEKRQSVAFWCNPISGHATLYWYQQILGQGPKLLIQFQNNGVVDDSQLPKDRFSAERLKGVDSTLKIQPAKLEDSAVYLCASSSGHRYNEQFFGPGTRLTVL.

The chain carries TRBV11-2 and TRBJ1-2; no clear D gene. The CDR3 extends over 12 amino acids. CDR1 and CDR2 from the germline V gene are SGHAT and FQNNGV. V was cut by 5 bases and J by 10 bases, with 14 bases left in between. CDR3 nucleotide sequence: TGTGCCAGCAGCGATAGTGGTGGAGTCTACACCTTC. Encoded protein: CASSDSGGVYTF.

The rearrangement links TRBV19 to TRBJ2-7; the match to TRBD2 covers 7 bases. CDR3 length equals 13 residues. The germline CDR1 and CDR2 sequences are LNHDA and SQIVND (reference sequence). V dropped 3 bases and J dropped 3; count of bases not matched to a gene: 2. DNA for the CDR3: TGTGCCAGTAGTATGGGGGAGGGCTACGAGCAGTACTTC. Translating it yields CASSMGEGYEQYF.

Note on this clone: Other nucleotide sequences in the sample specify the same CDR3. This sequence joins TRBV6-4 and TRBJ2-3; the match to TRBD2 covers 7 bases. Trimming took 0 bases from V and 1 from J; bases not matched to a gene: 4. The CDR3 totals 16 residues. The germline CDR1 and CDR2 sequences are MRHNA and SNTAGT. The CDR3 spells CASSDSGGGGTDTQYF. The CDR3 region has the DNA TGTGCCAGCAGTGACTCTGGCGGGGGAGGCACAGATACGCAGTATTTT.

With respect to this clone: Other nucleotide sequences from this sample produce the same CDR3. This sequence joins TRBV7-3 and TRBJ2-3; 7 nucleotides match TRBD2. The CDR3 length is 14 residues. Per the germline V gene, CDR1 is SGHTA and CDR2 is FQGTGA. The ends lost 3 bases at V and 4 bases at J; junction bases unmatched: 4. The CDR3: CASSLGGGADTQYF. The DNA of the CDR3 is TGTGCCAGCAGCTTGGGGGGGGGAGCAGATACGCAGTATTTT.

This chain uses TRBV7-9 with TRBJ1-2, with 8 nucleotides matching TRBD1. This CDR3 comprises 15 residues. Looked up from germline, CDR1 is SEHNR and CDR2 is FQNEAQ (reference sequence). V lost 4 bases and J lost 5; bases outside the gene matches: 9. DNA of the CDR3: TGTGCCAGCAGCTCCGGACAGGGAAAGGGATATGGCTACACCTTC. This gives the protein CASSSGQGKGYGYTF. Full variable domain (remainder filled in from reference TRBV7-9 and TRBJ1-2): DTGVSQNPRHKITKRGQNVTFRCDPISEHNRLYWYRQTLGQGPEFLTYFQNEAQLEKSRLLSDRFSAERPKGSFSTLEIQRTEQGDSAMYLCASSSGQGKGYGYTFGSGTRLTVV.

This clone was seen a handful of times. The V gene is TRBV6-6, the J gene TRBJ2-2, with 7 bases matching TRBD1. Germline CDR1 is MNHNY and CDR2 is SVGAGI (reference sequence). V lost 5 bases to trimming and J lost 5 bases; unmatched junction nucleotides: 5. CDR3 length equals 14 residues. The CDR3 here is CASSRQGETGELFF. In DNA, the CDR3 is TGTGCCAGCAGTCGACAGGGTGAAACCGGGGAGCTGTTTTTT.

The V and J genes are TRBV29-1 and TRBJ2-1; weak D call: TRBD1 (5 bases). Trimming removed 4 bases at V and 5 bases at J, with 15 bases between. CDR3 size: 14 residues. Germline V gives CDR1 SQVTM, CDR2 ANQGSEA. The DNA of the CDR3 is TGCAGCGTTGTAGGGGCAGGGAAGGACAATGAGCAGTTCTTC. Protein product: CSVVGAGKDNEQFF.

The V gene is TRBV5-1, the J gene TRBJ2-5; no reliable D call. The CDR3 length is 13 residues. V lost 1 base, J lost 12 bases, and 16 bases lay in between. Germline CDR1 reads SGHRS; CDR2 reads YFSETQ. For the CDR3, the DNA is TGCGCCAGCAGCTTGCCCAGAGGCGAGTTGAAGTACTTC. It yields the protein CASSLPRGELKYF.

The V and J genes are TRBV29-1 and TRBJ2-7; TRBD1 matches 9 bases. Germline V gene sequence: CDR1 SQVTM, CDR2 ANQGSEA. CDR3 length: 15 residues. V gave up 1 base and J gave up 3 bases; unmatched junction bases: 7. The CDR3 region has the DNA TGCAGCGTTGAAGGACGGGGACAGGGAATCTACGAGCAGTACTTC. Residues: CSVEGRGQGIYEQYF.

The chain employs TRBV28 and TRBJ1-1; D is unclear. Germline loops: CDR1 MDHEN, CDR2 SYDVKM. V was pared by 2 bases and J by 5 bases, with 12 bases between. The length of the CDR3 is 14 residues. The CDR3 DNA follows: TGTGCCAGCAGTTTAGACCCTACGCGGACTGAAGCTTTCTTT. It encodes CASSLDPTRTEAFF.

The chain has TRBV19 and TRBJ1-2; D gene uncertain. The CDR3 has 12 residues. V lost 5 bases to trimming and J lost 6 bases, with 10 bases between them. Germline V CDR1 and CDR2: LNHDA, SQIVND (reference sequence). The CDR3 reads CASSLNRDGYTF. The CDR3 nucleotides read TGTGCCAGTAGTTTAAACCGCGATGGCTACACCTTC.

The rearrangement joins TRBV10-3 to TRBJ1-2; 7 bases map to TRBD1. CDR3 length equals 12 residues. The J segment lost 11 bases and the V segment lost 6 bases, leaving 9 bases of the junction unmatched. CDR1 and CDR2 (germline): ENHRY, SYGVKD. The CDR3 DNA reads TGTGCCATCAGATTAACGGGACAGCCGTACACCTTC. It translates to CAIRLTGQPYTF.

The CDR3 region has the DNA TGTGCCAGCAGCTTAGCCAGGGGTGGTAGTTCACCCCTCCACTTT. Its protein is CASSLARGGSSPLHF. V and J are TRBV11-2 and TRBJ1-6; perhaps TRBD1 as D (6 bases). The germline CDR1 and CDR2 sequences are SGHAT and FQNNGV. The V gene lost 1 base and the J gene lost 9 bases, with 13 bases spanning the gap. The CDR3 loop spans 15 amino acids.

The V call is TRBV29-1, the J call TRBJ1-1, with no clear D. The CDR3 is made up of 11 amino acids. CDR1 is SQVTM, CDR2 ANQGSEA, per germline. V was trimmed by 4 bases and J by 11 bases, leaving 14 bases between them. For the CDR3, the DNA is TGCAGCGTTGGAACGGGGTCGGGCGCTTTCTTT. Translation gives CSVGTGSGAFF.

A remark on this clone: Germline is not matched at one junction end, which may reflect a read error. The V gene is TRBV5-1, the J gene TRBJ2-6, with D possibly being TRBD1 (5 bases). Germline V gives CDR1 SGHRS, CDR2 YFSETQ. This CDR3 contains 16 residues. CDR3 region: CASSVQNPSGANGLTF. The CDR3 bases are TGCGCCAGCAGCGTTCAAAACCCCTCTGGGGCCAACGGCCTGACTTTC.

The gene calls are TRBV6-4 and TRBJ2-1, with 13 positions matching TRBD2. Germline V gives CDR1 MRHNA, CDR2 SNTAGT. The V gene end was trimmed by 7 bases and the J gene end by 10 bases; junction bases not matched to a gene: 10. The CDR3 runs 15 residues. CDR3 sequence (DNA): TGTGCCAGCAAGCAGAGACTAGCGGGGGGAGGAGAGCAGTTCTTC. It translates to CASKQRLAGGGEQFF.

This chain joins TRBV21-1 and TRBJ1-5. TRBV21-1 is deemed a pseudogene. The CDR3 consists of 18 residues. CDR3 in DNA: TGTGCCAGCAGCAAAAGCGGGGCAGGTTATCGGGGCAATCAGCCCCAGCATTTT. Its protein is CASSKSGAGYRGNQPQHF.

The V and J genes are TRBV19 and TRBJ1-1; 7 bases are a match to TRBD1. CDR3 size: 14 residues. Germline CDR1 LNHDA, CDR2 SQIVND (reference sequence). Germline trimming cut 7 bases from V and 1 base from J; bases unmatched to any gene: 6. The CDR3 DNA reads as TGTGCCAGTAAGCCAGGGGGTAAGAACACTGAAGCTTTCTTT. Translation: CASKPGGKNTEAFF.